The clone carrying this TCR beta chain has ten or more counts. The antigen is unknown. Trimming removed 5 bases from V and 3 bases from J, with 7 bases in between. Germline assignment: CDR1 DFQATT and CDR2 SNEGSKA (reference sequence). The CDR3 spans 11 residues. The data are from a study of T cells in Graves' hyperthyroidism and ophthalmopathy. Study conclusions and caveats: In blood, most of the thyroid clonotypes expanded above 0.001 were also present. Ophthalmopathy stood apart from stable hyperthyroidism in a 13 V-J model.

The CDR3 regions of TCR beta were amplified from RNA transcripts. A first-round RT-PCR of the TCR CDR3 used the HTBI primer set. Via MiXCR, TCRdb re-called the multiplex PCR reads, giving one row per CDR3 protein. The profile covers around 520,000 distinct CDR3 sequences, with approximately 15% appearing a single time and around 17% taken by the ten largest. Those with hyperthyroidism were 18 to 65 years old, newly diagnosed, and ill for under 2 months. The sequenced sample consisted of blood. V and J are TRBV20-1 and TRBJ1-1; D not resolved. The receptor comes from a woman younger than 35 with Graves' hyperthyroidism. The CDR3 here is CSAPMDTEAFF. The CDR3 bases are TGCAGTGCTCCCATGGACACTGAAGCTTTCTTT.